The rows below give T cell receptor beta chains drawn from one sample of a study of blood T cell repertoires in COVID-19. The protocol was immunoSEQ multiplex PCR, while the TCRdb copy is restricted to in-frame clones and leaves out a portion. The data show about 210,000 clones, with around 91% seen just once and about 5% held by the top ten. What was sequenced was peripheral blood. The receptors were gathered from a woman in her thirties or forties with acute or convalescent COVID-19. Both conserved end residues are part of each CDR3. A D gene is named only where the DNA matches it firmly. Size is stated for part of the rows, as once, few or many counts, or as a class when the clone is expanded.

J: TRBJ1-3
V: TRBV20-1
D: NA
size: NA
DNA: TGCAGTGCTAGTTCGGGAAACACCATATATTTT
CDR3: CSASSGNTIYF

J: TRBJ2-1
V: TRBV6-2/TRBV6-3
D: TRBD1
size: NA
DNA: TGTGCCAGCAGTTCGAGGACAGGGCAAGATGAGCAGTTCTTC
CDR3: CASSSRTGQDEQFF

J: TRBJ1-1
V: TRBV6-5
D: NA
size: NA
DNA: TGTGCCAGCAGTTACTCGGCAACAGGGTCCAACACTGAAGCTTTCTTT
CDR3: CASSYSATGSNTEAFF

J: TRBJ1-2
V: TRBV24-1
D: TRBD1
size: once
DNA: TGTGCCACCAGTGATTTCCGGGACAGCTATGGCTACACCTTC
CDR3: CATSDFRDSYGYTF

J: TRBJ1-1
V: TRBV5-1
D: NA
size: few
DNA: TGCGCCAGCAGCTTGGCGTCGCAGGTTACTGAAGCTTTCTTT
CDR3: CASSLASQVTEAFF

J: TRBJ1-1
V: TRBV15
D: NA
size: NA
DNA: TGTGCCACCAGCAGACACCAGGGAAAGGAATGGGGCACTGAAGCTTTCTTT
CDR3: CATSRHQGKEWGTEAFF

J: TRBJ1-1
V: TRBV19
D: NA
size: NA
DNA: TGTGCCAGTAGTATAGATGGGATTGTGGGAGGGTCCCCAATGAACACTGAAGCTTTCTTT
CDR3: CASSIDGIVGGSPMNTEAFF

J: TRBJ2-3
V: TRBV5-5
D: NA
size: NA
DNA: TGTGCCAGCAGCTCGGTATTGGTGGGGGGGCGCCCAGATACGCAGTATTTT
CDR3: CASSSVLVGGRPDTQYF

J: TRBJ1-5
V: TRBV12-5
D: TRBD1
size: NA
DNA: TGTGCTAGTGGTTTGGTCCTCTCTCGACAGGGAAGAAGTCAGCCCCAGCATTTT
CDR3: CASGLVLSRQGRSQPQHF

J: TRBJ1-6
V: TRBV10-3
D: NA
size: NA
DNA: TGTGCCATCAGTGAGTCGCCCAGCGGTGTGGGTTCACCCCTCCACTTT
CDR3: CAISESPSGVGSPLHF

J: TRBJ1-5
V: TRBV24-1
D: TRBD1
size: NA
DNA: TGTGCCACCAGTGATAAAGACAGGGAGAGTAATCAGCCCCAGCATTTT
CDR3: CATSDKDRESNQPQHF

J: TRBJ2-2
V: TRBV5-6
D: NA
size: NA
DNA: TGTGCCAGCAGCTTGTCCCTTCTTACCGGGGAGCTGTTTTTT
CDR3: CASSLSLLTGELFF

J: TRBJ1-2
V: TRBV25-1
D: NA
size: NA
DNA: TGTGCCAGCAGTGAATTTAGTCAGGGTAAAGGCTACACCTTC
CDR3: CASSEFSQGKGYTF

J: TRBJ2-2
V: TRBV2
D: NA
size: few
DNA: TGTGCCAGCAGTGAAGCTGGCGCGGGGATTCTCTACGGGGAGCTGTTTTTT
CDR3: CASSEAGAGILYGELFF

J: TRBJ1-1
V: TRBV2
D: NA
size: NA
DNA: TGTGCCAGCAGCCAGGGCGGCACTGAAGCTTTCTTT
CDR3: CASSQGGTEAFF

J: TRBJ2-5
V: TRBV5-1
D: TRBD1
size: NA
DNA: TGCGCCAGCAGCTTGGGGGCAGGGGGTAAAGAGACCCAGTACTTC
CDR3: CASSLGAGGKETQYF

J: TRBJ2-6
V: TRBV5-1
D: TRBD2
size: NA
DNA: TGCGCCAGCAGCGAGAGGGTAGCGGGGGGTTCTGGGGCCAACGTCCTGACTTTC
CDR3: CASSERVAGGSGANVLTF

J: TRBJ2-3
V: TRBV7-9
D: TRBD1
size: NA
DNA: TGTGCCAGCAGCTTCCCACAGGGGGTAGTCACAGATACGCAGTATTTT
CDR3: CASSFPQGVVTDTQYF

J: TRBJ2-2
V: TRBV10-3
D: NA
size: NA
DNA: TGTGCCATCCTCCTCCCCGGGGGGCCAAGGGGGGCCGGGGAGCTGTTTTTT
CDR3: CAILLPGGPRGAGELFF

J: TRBJ1-1
V: TRBV7-2
D: TRBD1
size: NA
DNA: TGTGCCAGCAGCCTACAGGGGAGGGAAGCTTTCTTT
CDR3: CASSLQGREAFF

J: TRBJ1-4
V: TRBV12-3/TRBV12-4
D: TRBD1
size: NA
DNA: TGTGCCAGCGGGGAGACAGGGGAAAAACTGTTTTTT
CDR3: CASGETGEKLFF

J: TRBJ1-5
V: TRBV3-1/TRBV3-2
D: NA
size: NA
DNA: TGTGCCAGCAGCCAGGGGGGGACCAGTCAGCCCCAGCATTTT
CDR3: CASSQGGTSQPQHF

J: TRBJ1-1
V: TRBV27
D: NA
size: NA
DNA: TGTGCCAGCAGTTTAGGCCAAAACACTGAAGCTTTCTTT
CDR3: CASSLGQNTEAFF

J: TRBJ1-1
V: TRBV7-2
D: NA
size: once
DNA: TGTGCCAGCAGCTCCCAAGGGGCTCGGGAAGCTTTCTTT
CDR3: CASSSQGAREAFF

J: TRBJ2-2
V: TRBV18
D: NA
size: NA
DNA: TGTGCCAGCTCACCGCCGAGGGCCACCGGGGAGCTGTTTTTT
CDR3: CASSPPRATGELFF

J: TRBJ2-3
V: TRBV19
D: TRBD2
size: NA
DNA: TGTGCCAGTAGTATAGGACTAGCGTACAGCACAGATACGCAGTATTTT
CDR3: CASSIGLAYSTDTQYF

J: TRBJ2-2
V: TRBV27
D: NA
size: NA
DNA: TGTGCCAGCAGTTTTAACGGAGATAACACCGGGGAGCTGTTTTTT
CDR3: CASSFNGDNTGELFF

J: TRBJ1-2
V: TRBV6-5
D: TRBD1
size: NA
DNA: TGTGCCAGCTCTTCGGGACAGGGTTATGGCTACACCTTC
CDR3: CASSSGQGYGYTF

J: TRBJ1-1
V: TRBV2
D: TRBD1
size: NA
DNA: TGTGCCAGCAGCTTTCGCCTCAGGGGGTGGACTGAAGCTTTCTTT
CDR3: CASSFRLRGWTEAFF

J: TRBJ1-3
V: TRBV12-5
D: NA
size: NA
DNA: TGTGCTAGTGGTCTAGACGGGACAGGAAACACCATATATTTT
CDR3: CASGLDGTGNTIYF

J: TRBJ2-2
V: TRBV9
D: NA
size: NA
DNA: TGTGCCAGCAGCGTAGGACTCCAGGGCACCGGGGAGCTGTTTTTT
CDR3: CASSVGLQGTGELFF

J: TRBJ2-1
V: TRBV7-3
D: NA
size: once
DNA: TGTGCCAGCAGCTTAAGGGGCAGCCTCTCCTACAATGAGCAGTTCTTC
CDR3: CASSLRGSLSYNEQFF

J: TRBJ1-4
V: TRBV12-3/TRBV12-4
D: NA
size: NA
DNA: TGTGCCAGCAGTGGGGGGAGTTATGAAAAACTGTTTTTT
CDR3: CASSGGSYEKLFF

J: TRBJ2-3
V: TRBV5-1
D: NA
size: NA
DNA: TGCGCCAGCAGAGACTGGCTTTCTAGCACAGATACGCAGTATTTT
CDR3: CASRDWLSSTDTQYF

J: TRBJ1-1
V: TRBV27
D: NA
size: once
DNA: TGTGCCAGCAGTTTGGCGGAAAACACTGAAGCTTTCTTT
CDR3: CASSLAENTEAFF

J: TRBJ2-2
V: TRBV10-3
D: TRBD1
size: NA
DNA: TGTGCCATCAGGTCGGGACAGGGTAACACCGGGGAGCTGTTTTTT
CDR3: CAIRSGQGNTGELFF

J: TRBJ1-5
V: TRBV2
D: TRBD1
size: NA
DNA: TGTGCCAGCAGTCTTAGGCCTACAGGGGGCGATCAGCCCCAGCATTTT
CDR3: CASSLRPTGGDQPQHF

J: TRBJ1-5
V: TRBV19
D: NA
size: NA
DNA: TGTGCCAGTGACACCCCCGGCAATCAGCCCCAGCATTTT
CDR3: CASDTPGNQPQHF

J: TRBJ1-2
V: TRBV5-1
D: NA
size: NA
DNA: TGCGCCAGCAGCTTGGGCGACAGAAACTATGGCTACACCTTC
CDR3: CASSLGDRNYGYTF

J: TRBJ2-2
V: TRBV2
D: NA
size: NA
DNA: TGTGCCAGCAGTCTAGTAACCGGGGAGCTGTTTTTT
CDR3: CASSLVTGELFF

J: TRBJ2-2
V: TRBV4-1
D: TRBD2
size: NA
DNA: TGCGCCAGCAGCCAAGGAGGTAGCGGGGGGTCGAACACCGGGGAGCTGTTTTTT
CDR3: CASSQGGSGGSNTGELFF

J: TRBJ2-2
V: TRBV6-4
D: TRBD1
size: many
DNA: TGTGCCAGCAGTGGAACAGGGGGTTCGACCGGGGAGCTGTTTTTT
CDR3: CASSGTGGSTGELFF

J: TRBJ1-2
V: TRBV12-3/TRBV12-4
D: NA
size: NA
DNA: TGTGCCAGCAGTTACTCGGACAGCTATGGCTACACCTTC
CDR3: CASSYSDSYGYTF

J: TRBJ1-3
V: TRBV28
D: TRBD1
size: NA
DNA: TGTGCCAGCAGTTTCTTGGACAGGGTGAACACCATATATTTT
CDR3: CASSFLDRVNTIYF

J: TRBJ2-3
V: TRBV3-1/TRBV3-2
D: TRBD2
size: once
DNA: TGTGCCAGCAGCCGGACTAGCGGGGGTGGTGCAGATACGCAGTATTTT
CDR3: CASSRTSGGGADTQYF

J: TRBJ1-1
V: TRBV5-4
D: TRBD1
size: NA
DNA: TGTGCCAGCAGCTGGGACAGGGGGCGCGGCACTGAAGCTTTCTTT
CDR3: CASSWDRGRGTEAFF

J: TRBJ2-3
V: TRBV5-8
D: NA
size: NA
DNA: TGTGCCAGCAGAGAGCGAATAGATACGCAGTATTTT
CDR3: CASRERIDTQYF

J: TRBJ2-1
V: TRBV7-9
D: NA
size: NA
DNA: TGTGCCAGCAGCTTAGGTAGTTACTACCGGGTAGGGGCGTTCTTC
CDR3: CASSLGSYYRVGAFF

J: TRBJ1-2
V: TRBV6-5
D: TRBD1
size: NA
DNA: TGTGCCAGCAGTTACTCCAGGACAGGGATTGGCTACACCTTC
CDR3: CASSYSRTGIGYTF

J: TRBJ1-5
V: TRBV24-1
D: TRBD1
size: once
DNA: TGTGCCACCAGTGATTCCGGACAGGGACGTCAGCCCCAGCATTTT
CDR3: CATSDSGQGRQPQHF

J: TRBJ1-4
V: TRBV9
D: TRBD1
size: NA
DNA: TGTGCCAGCAGCCCGGGACAGGGGAGGGAAAAACTGTTTTTT
CDR3: CASSPGQGREKLFF

J: TRBJ1-6
V: TRBV5-1
D: TRBD1
size: NA
DNA: TGCGCCAGCAGCTACAGGGGGTACCAGGGGGCATTTAATTCACCCCTCCACTTT
CDR3: CASSYRGYQGAFNSPLHF

J: TRBJ1-1
V: TRBV7-2
D: NA
size: NA
DNA: TGTGCCAGCAGCCAAGTGGACAGCACTGAAGCTTTCTTT
CDR3: CASSQVDSTEAFF